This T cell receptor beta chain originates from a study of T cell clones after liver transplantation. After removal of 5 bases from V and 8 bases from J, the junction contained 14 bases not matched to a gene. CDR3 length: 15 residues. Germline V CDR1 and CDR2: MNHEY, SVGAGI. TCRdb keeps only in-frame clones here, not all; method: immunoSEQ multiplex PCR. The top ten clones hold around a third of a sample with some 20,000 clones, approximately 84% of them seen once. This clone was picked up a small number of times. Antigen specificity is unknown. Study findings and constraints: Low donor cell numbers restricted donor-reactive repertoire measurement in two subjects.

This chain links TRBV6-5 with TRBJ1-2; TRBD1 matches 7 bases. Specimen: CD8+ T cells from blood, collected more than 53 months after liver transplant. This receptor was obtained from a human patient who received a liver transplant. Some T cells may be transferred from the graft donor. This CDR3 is CASSISGRRGQGYTF. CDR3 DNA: TGTGCCAGCAGTATCTCAGGAAGGAGGGGGCAAGGCTACACCTTC.